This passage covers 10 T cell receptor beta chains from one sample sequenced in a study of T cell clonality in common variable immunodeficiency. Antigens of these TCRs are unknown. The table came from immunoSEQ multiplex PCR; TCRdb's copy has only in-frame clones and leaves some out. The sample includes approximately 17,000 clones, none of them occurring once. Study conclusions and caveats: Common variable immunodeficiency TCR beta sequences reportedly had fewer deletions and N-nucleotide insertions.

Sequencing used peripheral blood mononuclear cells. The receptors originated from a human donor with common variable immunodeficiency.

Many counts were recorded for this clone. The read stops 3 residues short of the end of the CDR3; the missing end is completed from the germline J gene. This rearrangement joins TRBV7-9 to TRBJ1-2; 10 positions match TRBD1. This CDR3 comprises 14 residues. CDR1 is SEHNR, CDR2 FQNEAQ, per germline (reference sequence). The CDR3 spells CASSTSGTGVGYTF. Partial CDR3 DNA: TGTGCCAGCAGCACCTCCGGGACAGGGGTCGGC.

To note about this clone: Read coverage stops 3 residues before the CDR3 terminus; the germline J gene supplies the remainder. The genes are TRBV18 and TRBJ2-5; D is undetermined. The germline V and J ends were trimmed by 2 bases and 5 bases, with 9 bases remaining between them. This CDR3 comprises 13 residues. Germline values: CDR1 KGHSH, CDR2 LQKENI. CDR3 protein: CASSPAMIETQYF. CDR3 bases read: TGTGCCAGCTCACCAGCGATGATCGAGACC.

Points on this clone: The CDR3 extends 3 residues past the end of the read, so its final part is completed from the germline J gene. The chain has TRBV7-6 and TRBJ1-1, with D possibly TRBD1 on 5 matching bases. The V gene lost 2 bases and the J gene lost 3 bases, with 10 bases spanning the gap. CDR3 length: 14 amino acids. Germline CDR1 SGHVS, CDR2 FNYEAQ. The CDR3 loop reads CASSLLAGHTEAFF. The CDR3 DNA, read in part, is TGTGCCAGCAGCTTACTGGCAGGGCACACTGAA.

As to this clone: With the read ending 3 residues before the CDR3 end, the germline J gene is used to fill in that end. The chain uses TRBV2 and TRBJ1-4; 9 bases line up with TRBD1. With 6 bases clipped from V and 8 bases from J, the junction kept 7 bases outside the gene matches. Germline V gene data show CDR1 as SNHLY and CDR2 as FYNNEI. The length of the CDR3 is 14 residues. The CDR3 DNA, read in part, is TGTGCCAGCAGACCCGGGACAGGGTCCGAAAAA. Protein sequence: CASRPGTGSEK. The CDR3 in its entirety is CASRPGTGSEKLFF. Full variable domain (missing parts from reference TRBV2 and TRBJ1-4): EPEVTQTPSHQVTQMGQEVILRCVPISNHLYFYWYRQILGQKVEFLVSFYNNEISEKSEIFDDQFSVERPDGSNFTLKIRSTKLEDSAMYFCASRPGTGSEKLFFGSGTQLSVL.

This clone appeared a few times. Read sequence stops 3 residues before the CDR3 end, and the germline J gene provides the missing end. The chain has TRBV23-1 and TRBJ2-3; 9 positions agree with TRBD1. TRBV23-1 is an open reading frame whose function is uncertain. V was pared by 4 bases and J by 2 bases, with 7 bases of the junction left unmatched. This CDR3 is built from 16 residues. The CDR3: CASSLCRDRDTDTQYF. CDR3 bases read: TGCGCCAGCAGTCTCTGCCGGGACAGGGACACAGATACG.

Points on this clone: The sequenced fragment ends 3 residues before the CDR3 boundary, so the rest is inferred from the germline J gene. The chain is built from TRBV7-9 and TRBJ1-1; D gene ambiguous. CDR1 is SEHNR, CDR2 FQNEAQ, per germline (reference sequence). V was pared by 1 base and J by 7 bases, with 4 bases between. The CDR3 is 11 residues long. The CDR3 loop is CASSLVREAFF. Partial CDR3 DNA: TGTGCCAGCAGCTTAGTTCGTGAA.

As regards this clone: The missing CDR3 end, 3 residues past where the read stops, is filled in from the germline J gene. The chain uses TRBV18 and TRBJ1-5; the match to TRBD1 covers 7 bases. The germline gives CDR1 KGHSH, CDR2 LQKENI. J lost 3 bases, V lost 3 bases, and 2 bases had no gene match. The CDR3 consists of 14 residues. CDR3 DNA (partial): TGTGCCAGCTCACCTGGACAGGCCAATCAGCCC. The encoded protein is CASSPGQANQP. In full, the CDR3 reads CASSPGQANQPQHF. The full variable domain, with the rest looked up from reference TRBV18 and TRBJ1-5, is NAGVMQNPRHLVRRRGQEARLRCSPMKGHSHVYWYRQLPEEGLKFMVYLQKENIIDESGMPKERFSAEFPKEGPSILRIQQVVRGDSAAYFCASSPGQANQPQHFGDGTRLSIL.

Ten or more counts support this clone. The sequenced CDR3 bases are TGTGCCAGCAGCTCTGGGGCAGCTGGAAACACC. Its translation is CASSSGAAGNT. The whole CDR3 reads CASSSGAAGNTIYF. This chain links TRBV7-9 with TRBJ1-3; the D gene is possibly TRBD1 (5 bases). From the germline J gene comes the end of the CDR3, since the read stops 3 residues before it. This CDR3 spans 14 amino acids. The ends were cut back, 4 bases at V and 2 bases at J, with 9 bases in the middle. Germline loops: CDR1 SEHNR, CDR2 FQNEAQ (reference sequence).

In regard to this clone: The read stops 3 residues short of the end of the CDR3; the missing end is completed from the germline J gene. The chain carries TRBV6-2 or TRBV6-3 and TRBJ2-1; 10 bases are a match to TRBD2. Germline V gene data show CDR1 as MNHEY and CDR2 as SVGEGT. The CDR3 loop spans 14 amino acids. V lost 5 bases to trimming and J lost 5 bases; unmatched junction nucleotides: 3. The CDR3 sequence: CASSPSGGNNEQFF. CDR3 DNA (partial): TGTGCCAGCAGTCCTAGCGGGGGAAACAATGAG.

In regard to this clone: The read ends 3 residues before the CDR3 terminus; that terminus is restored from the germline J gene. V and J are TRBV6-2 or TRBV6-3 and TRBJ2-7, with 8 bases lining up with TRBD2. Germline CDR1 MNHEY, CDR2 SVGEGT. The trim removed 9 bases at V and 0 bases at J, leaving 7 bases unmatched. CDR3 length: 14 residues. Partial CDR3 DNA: TGTGCCAGTAAAATAGCGGGGTTCTCCTACGAG. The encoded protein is CASKIAGFSYE. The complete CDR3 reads CASKIAGFSYEQYF.